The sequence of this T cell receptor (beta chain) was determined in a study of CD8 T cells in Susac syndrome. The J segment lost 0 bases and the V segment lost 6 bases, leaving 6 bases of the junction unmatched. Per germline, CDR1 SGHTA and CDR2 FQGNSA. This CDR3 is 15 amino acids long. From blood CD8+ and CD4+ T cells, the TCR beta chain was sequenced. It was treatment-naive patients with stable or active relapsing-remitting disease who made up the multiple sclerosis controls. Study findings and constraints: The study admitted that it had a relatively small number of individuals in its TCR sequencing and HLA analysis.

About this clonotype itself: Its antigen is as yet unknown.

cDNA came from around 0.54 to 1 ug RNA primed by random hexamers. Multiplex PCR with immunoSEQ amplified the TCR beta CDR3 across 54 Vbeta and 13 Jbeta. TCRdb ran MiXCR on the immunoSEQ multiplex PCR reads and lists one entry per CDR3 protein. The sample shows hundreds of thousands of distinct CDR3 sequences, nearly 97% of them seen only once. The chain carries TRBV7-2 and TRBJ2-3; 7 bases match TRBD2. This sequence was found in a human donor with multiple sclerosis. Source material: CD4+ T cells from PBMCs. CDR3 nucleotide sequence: TGTGCCAGCAGTGGGGGGGTGAAAAGCACAGATACGCAGTATTTT. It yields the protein CASSGGVKSTDTQYF.